This is a list of T cell receptor beta chains from one sample in a study of CD8+CD57+ T cells in acquired aplastic anemia. Using its own MiXCR run on the reads, TCRdb lists one record per CDR3 protein. The sample lists about half a million distinct CDR3 sequences; around 33% were seen once. The sequenced sample consisted of sorted CD4+, CD8+, or CD8+CD57+ T cells (not recorded which) from PBMCs. Receptors were obtained from a human donor with aplastic anemia. Each CDR3 is given with its conserved first and last residue. A D gene is named only where the DNA matches it firmly. Part of the rows lack a size; the others show once, few, many or a class for expanded clones.

v_gene	len	j_gene	abundance	d_gene	CDR3aa	CDR3nt
TRBV11-2	15	TRBJ2-3	NA	NA	CASSLPAGRTDTQYF	TGTGCCAGCAGTCTCCCGGCGGGCCGTACAGATACGCAGTATTTT
TRBV6-5	14	TRBJ1-1	few	NA	CASSYLGRNTEAFF	TGTGCCAGCAGTTACCTGGGACGGAACACTGAAGCTTTCTTT
TRBV5-4	15	TRBJ2-3	NA	NA	CASSLAGNSPDTQYF	TGTGCCAGCAGCTTGGCCGGAAACAGCCCAGATACGCAGTATTTT
TRBV20-1	14	TRBJ1-1	many	TRBD1	CSARTGQGDTEAFF	TGCAGTGCTAGGACGGGACAGGGGGACACTGAAGCTTTCTTT
TRBV10-2	13	TRBJ2-7	many	TRBD2	CASRTSGRGEQYF	TGCGCCAGCAGGACTAGCGGGAGGGGAGAGCAGTACTTC
TRBV29-1	12	TRBJ1-2	NA	TRBD1	CSVATGEQGYTF	TGCAGCGTAGCGACAGGGGAGCAGGGCTACACCTTC
TRBV15	15	TRBJ2-1	NA	NA	CATSIQGGSYNEQFF	TGCGCCACCAGCATACAGGGAGGCTCCTACAATGAGCAGTTCTTC
TRBV11-2	16	TRBJ1-3	many	NA	CASSPRQANSGNTIYF	TGTGCCAGCAGCCCAAGACAGGCTAACTCTGGAAACACCATATATTTT
TRBV6-5	13	TRBJ2-7	many	NA	CASSYGGSYEQYF	TGTGCCAGCAGTTACGGGGGCTCCTACGAGCAGTACTTC
TRBV10-2	17	TRBJ2-7	many	TRBD1	CASSERQGMSGVYEQYF	TGCGCCAGCAGTGAGAGACAGGGTATGTCCGGAGTATACGAGCAGTACTTC
TRBV19	12	TRBJ2-2	many	NA	CASSIGTGELFF	TGTGCCAGTAGTATAGGTACCGGGGAGCTGTTTTTT
TRBV19	15	TRBJ2-5	few	NA	CASSVLGPTLEAQYF	TGTGCCAGTAGTGTGCTTGGACCGACCTTAGAGGCCCAGTACTTC
TRBV19	14	TRBJ2-1	many	NA	CASSTTGGLNEQFF	TGTGCCAGTAGTACGACAGGAGGGCTGAATGAGCAGTTCTTC
TRBV20-1	12	TRBJ1-2	many	NA	CSAPGRDYGYTF	TGCAGTGCACCCGGACGGGACTATGGCTACACCTTC
TRBV7-9	15	TRBJ1-1	NA	TRBD1	CASSQKGQGDTEAFF	TGTGCCAGCAGCCAAAAGGGACAGGGAGATACTGAAGCTTTCTTT
TRBV6-1	14	TRBJ1-5	NA	NA	CASTLGAVDQPQHF	TGTGCCAGCACATTGGGGGCAGTGGATCAGCCCCAGCATTTT
TRBV5-1	11	TRBJ1-4	few	NA	CASSLEGKLFF	TGCGCCAGCAGCTTGGAGGGAAAACTGTTTTTT
TRBV3-1	14	TRBJ1-5	NA	NA	CASSPSLRGQPQHF	TGTGCCAGCAGCCCGTCACTTCGAGGGCAGCCCCAGCATTTT
TRBV24-1	14	TRBJ2-3	NA	NA	CATSDFRGTDTQYF	TGTGCCACCAGTGATTTCAGGGGCACAGATACGCAGTATTTT
TRBV25-1	13	TRBJ1-1	many	NA	CASLSRENTEAFF	TGTGCCAGCCTGTCTCGGGAGAACACTGAAGCTTTCTTT
TRBV30	12	TRBJ1-2	few	NA	CAWSPTGFGYTF	TGTGCCTGGAGTCCAACAGGGTTTGGCTACACCTTC
TRBV10-3	12	TRBJ1-2	NA	NA	CAISDRASGYTF	TGTGCCATCAGTGACAGGGCAAGTGGCTACACCTTC
TRBV5-1	14	TRBJ1-1	NA	NA	CASSTQNLNTEAFF	TGCGCCAGCAGCACACAGAACTTGAACACTGAAGCTTTCTTT
TRBV19	14	TRBJ1-1	many	NA	CASSIGPQNTEAFF	TGTGCCAGTAGTATTGGACCTCAGAACACTGAAGCTTTCTTT
TRBV5-4	15	TRBJ1-6	few	NA	CASSGGTAGDSPLHF	TGTGCCAGCAGCGGCGGGACGGCCGGAGATTCACCCCTCCACTTT
TRBV7-3	16	TRBJ1-2	many	TRBD1	CASSYTGTANNYGYTF	TGTGCCAGCAGCTATACTGGGACAGCTAATAACTATGGCTACACCTTC
TRBV7-9	13	TRBJ2-7	once	TRBD1	CASSPGQENEQYF	TGTGCCAGCTCACCTGGACAGGAAAACGAGCAGTACTTC
TRBV19	15	TRBJ1-5	many	NA	CASSSRGVGNQPQHF	TGTGCCAGTAGTAGCCGGGGGGTTGGCAATCAGCCCCAGCATTTT
TRBV20-1	15	TRBJ2-5	many	NA	CSASGPGGKQVTQYF	TGCAGTGCTAGCGGGCCGGGGGGCAAGCAGGTGACCCAGTACTTC